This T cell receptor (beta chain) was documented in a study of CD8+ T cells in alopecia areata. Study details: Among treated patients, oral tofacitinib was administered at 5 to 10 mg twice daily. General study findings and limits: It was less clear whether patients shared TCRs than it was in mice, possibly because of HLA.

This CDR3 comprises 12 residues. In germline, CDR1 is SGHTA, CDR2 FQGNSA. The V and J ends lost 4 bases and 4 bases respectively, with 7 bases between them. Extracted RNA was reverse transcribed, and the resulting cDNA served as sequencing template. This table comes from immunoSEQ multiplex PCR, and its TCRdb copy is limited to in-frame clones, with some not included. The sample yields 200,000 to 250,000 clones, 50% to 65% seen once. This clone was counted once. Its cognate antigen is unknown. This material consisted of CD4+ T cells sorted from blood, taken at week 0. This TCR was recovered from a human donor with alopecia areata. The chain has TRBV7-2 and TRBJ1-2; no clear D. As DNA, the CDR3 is TGTGCCAGCAGCTCATTGGCCTATGGCTACACCTTC. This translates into CASSSLAYGYTF.